This T cell receptor beta chain was recorded in a study of shared clonotypes between healthy human individuals. The CDR3 has 14 residues. From germline, CDR1 is MNHNY and CDR2 SVGAGI (reference sequence). V lost 0 bases and J lost 5, with 7 bases in between. Study-wide findings and caveats: Generation probabilities of non-shared clonotypes were lower (relative to those shared by all four donors).

To note about this clone: Its matching antigen is unknown.

Only in-frame clones appear in the TCRdb table, and some are missing; sequencing was by immunoSEQ multiplex PCR. The sample carries approximately 2.1 million clones, just over 90% recorded once. The sequenced material came from naive CD4+ T cells from PBMCs. As for subset: CD45RA+ positively selected. This chain uses TRBV6-6 with TRBJ1-4; D ambiguous. This clonotype originated in a man in his late teens or twenties in good health. Some clones in this sample may be carry-over from other donors' samples. CDR3 amino acids: CASSYSMGNEKLFF. The DNA for the CDR3 is TGTGCCAGCAGTTACTCGATGGGGAATGAAAAACTGTTTTTT.